Below are 10 T cell receptor beta chains sequenced from a single sample in a study of Ad26.COV2.S vaccination and SARS-CoV-2 variants. Using immunoSEQ multiplex PCR, the repertoire was profiled, and TCRdb retains in-frame clones only, with some absent. The sample gives about 350,000 clones, 92% of which show up once; 3.9% is in the top ten. This specimen was peripheral blood, taken after recovery from COVID-19. These receptors all come from a human donor who had recovered from COVID-19.

The sample holds one count of this clone. The chain has TRBV5-1 and TRBJ1-1, with D possibly matching TRBD1 (6 bases). Germline V gene data show CDR1 as SGHRS and CDR2 as YFSETQ. The V and J ends lost 1 base and 5 bases respectively, with 21 bases between them. The CDR3 is made up of 17 amino acids. The CDR3 DNA is TGCGCCAGCAGCTTGCGGCCCGGGGGCGGAAGTCCTACTGAAGCTTTCTTT. It is translated as CASSLRPGGGSPTEAFF.

The gene calls are TRBV7-9 and TRBJ1-6; D gene uncertain. The germline V and J ends were trimmed by 5 bases and 6 bases, with 17 bases remaining between them. This CDR3 comprises 16 residues. Germline-derived CDR1 and CDR2 are SEHNR and FQNEAQ (reference sequence). Here the CDR3 reads CASSQSADPLNSPLHF. For the CDR3, the DNA is TGTGCCAGCAGCCAGAGCGCCGACCCCCTTAATTCACCCCTCCACTTT.

The V and J genes are TRBV9 and TRBJ2-3; the D gene could be TRBD1 or TRBD2 (5 bases each). The length of the CDR3 is 12 residues. V lost 2 bases, J lost 6 bases, and 7 bases lay in between. CDR1 and CDR2 (germline): SGDLS, YYNGEE. CDR3 DNA: TGTGCCAGCAGCGTGGGGGACGATACGCAGTATTTT. This codes for CASSVGDDTQYF.

V gene TRBV4-2 combines with J gene TRBJ1-2; TRBD1 might be the D (5 bases). The CDR3 has 16 residues. Trimming removed 0 bases from V and 4 bases from J, with 15 bases in between. Germline CDR1 reads LGHNA; CDR2 reads YNFKEQ. CDR3 DNA sequence: TGTGCCAGCAGCCAAGATAAACGGGGCCGCAGCTATGGCTACACCTTC. Protein product: CASSQDKRGRSYGYTF.

This clone was seen a single time. The chain couples TRBV19 to TRBJ2-4; D unresolved. This CDR3 is 18 amino acids long. Germline CDR1 reads LNHDA; CDR2 reads SQIVND (reference sequence). Trimming shortened V by 3 bases and J by 0 bases, and 18 bases separated the two germline ends. The CDR3 bases are TGTGCCAGTAGTATCGGCTTGGTGAGAAATCTAGCCAAAAACATTCAGTACTTC. Protein: CASSIGLVRNLAKNIQYF.

V and J are TRBV2 and TRBJ1-4; no clear D. CDR3 length: 13 amino acids. Trimming removed 6 bases at V and 7 bases at J, with 12 bases between. The germline V gene has CDR1 SNHLY and CDR2 FYNNEI. CDR3 nucleotide sequence: TGTGCCAGCAGCCAACTCCGCGGTGAAAAACTGTTTTTT. This sequence encodes CASSQLRGEKLFF.

This clone has only one observation. The chain links TRBV6-5 to TRBJ1-5; weak D call: TRBD1 (5 bases). Germline values: CDR1 MNHEY, CDR2 SVGAGI. Between the trimmed V and J ends, which lost 4 bases and 4 bases, there was a span of 11 bases. The CDR3 sequence is 14 residues long. The CDR3: CASSSHRKNQPQHF. In DNA, the CDR3 is TGTGCCAGCAGTTCCCACAGGAAAAATCAGCCCCAGCATTTT.

A remark on this clone: The identical CDR3 is also encoded by other nucleotide sequences in the sample. The chain links TRBV7-2 to TRBJ2-5; D remains unclear. V lost 5 bases and J 1 base, leaving 8 bases between the germline ends. The V gene's germline CDR1 is SGHTA and CDR2 FQGNSA. The CDR3 has 13 residues. The CDR3 sequence: CASSLVPQETQYF. The DNA of the CDR3 is TGTGCCAGCAGCCTGGTACCCCAAGAGACCCAGTACTTC.

The rearrangement joins TRBV20-1 to TRBJ2-7; D perhaps matches TRBD2 (5 bases). This CDR3 is 12 amino acids long. V lost 3 bases and J lost 4, with 10 bases in between. CDR1 is DFQATT and CDR2 is SNEGSKA in the germline V gene (reference sequence). DNA of the CDR3: TGCAGTGCTAGTAAGAGGGAGTACGAGCAGTACTTC. It is translated as CSASKREYEQYF.

V gene TRBV5-5 combines with J gene TRBJ1-4; maybe TRBD1 (5 bases). V lost 1 base and J lost 11, with 12 bases in between. This CDR3 region has 13 residues. Germline CDR1 SGHKS, CDR2 YYEKEE (reference sequence). The CDR3 region is CASSLWDRPKLFF. Here the CDR3 DNA reads TGTGCCAGCAGCTTGTGGGACCGACCGAAACTGTTTTTT.